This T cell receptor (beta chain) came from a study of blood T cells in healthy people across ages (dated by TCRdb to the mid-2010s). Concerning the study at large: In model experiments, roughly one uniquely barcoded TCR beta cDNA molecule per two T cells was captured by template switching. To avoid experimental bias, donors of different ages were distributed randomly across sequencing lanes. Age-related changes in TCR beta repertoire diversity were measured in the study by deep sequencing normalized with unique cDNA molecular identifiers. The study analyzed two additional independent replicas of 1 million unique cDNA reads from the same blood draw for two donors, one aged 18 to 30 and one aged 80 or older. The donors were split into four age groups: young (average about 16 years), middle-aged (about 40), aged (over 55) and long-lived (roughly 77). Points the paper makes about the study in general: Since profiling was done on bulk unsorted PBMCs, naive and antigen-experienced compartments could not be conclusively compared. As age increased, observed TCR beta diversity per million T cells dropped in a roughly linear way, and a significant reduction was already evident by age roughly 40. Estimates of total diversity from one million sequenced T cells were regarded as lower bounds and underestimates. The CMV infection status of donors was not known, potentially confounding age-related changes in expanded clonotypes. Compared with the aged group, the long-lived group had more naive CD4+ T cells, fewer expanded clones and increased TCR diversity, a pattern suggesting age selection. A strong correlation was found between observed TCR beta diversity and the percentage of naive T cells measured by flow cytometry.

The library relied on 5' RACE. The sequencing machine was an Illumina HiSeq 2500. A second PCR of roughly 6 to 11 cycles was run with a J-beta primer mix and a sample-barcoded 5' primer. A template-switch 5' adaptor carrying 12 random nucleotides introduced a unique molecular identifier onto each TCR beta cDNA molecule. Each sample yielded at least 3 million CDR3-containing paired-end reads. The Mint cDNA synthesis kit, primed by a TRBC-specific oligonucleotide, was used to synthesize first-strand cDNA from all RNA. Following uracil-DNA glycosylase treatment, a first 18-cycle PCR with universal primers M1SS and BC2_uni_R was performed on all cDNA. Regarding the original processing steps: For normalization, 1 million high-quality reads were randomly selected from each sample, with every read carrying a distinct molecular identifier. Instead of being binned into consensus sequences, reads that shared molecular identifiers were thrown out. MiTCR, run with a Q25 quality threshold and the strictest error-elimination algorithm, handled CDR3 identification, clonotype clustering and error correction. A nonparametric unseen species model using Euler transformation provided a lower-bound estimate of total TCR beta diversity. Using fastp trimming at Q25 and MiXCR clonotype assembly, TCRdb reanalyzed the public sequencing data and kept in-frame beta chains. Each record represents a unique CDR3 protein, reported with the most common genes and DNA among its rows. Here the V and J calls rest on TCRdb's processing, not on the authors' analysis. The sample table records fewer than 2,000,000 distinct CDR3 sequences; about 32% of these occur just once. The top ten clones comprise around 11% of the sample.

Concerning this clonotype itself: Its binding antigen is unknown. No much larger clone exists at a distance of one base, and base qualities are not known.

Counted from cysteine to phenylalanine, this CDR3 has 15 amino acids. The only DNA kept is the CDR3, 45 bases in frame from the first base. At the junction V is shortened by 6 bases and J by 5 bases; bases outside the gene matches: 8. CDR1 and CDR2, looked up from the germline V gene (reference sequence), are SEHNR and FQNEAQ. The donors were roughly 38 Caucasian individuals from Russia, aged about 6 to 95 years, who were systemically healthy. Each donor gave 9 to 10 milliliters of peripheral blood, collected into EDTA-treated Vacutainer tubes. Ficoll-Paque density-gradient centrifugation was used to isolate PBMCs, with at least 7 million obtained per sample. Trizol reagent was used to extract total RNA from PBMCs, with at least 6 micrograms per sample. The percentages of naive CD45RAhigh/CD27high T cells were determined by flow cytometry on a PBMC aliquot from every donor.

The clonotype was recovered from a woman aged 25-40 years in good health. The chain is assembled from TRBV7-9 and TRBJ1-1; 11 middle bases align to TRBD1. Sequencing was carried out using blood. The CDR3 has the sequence CASRGGQGAETEAFF. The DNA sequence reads TGTGCCAGCAGGGGTGGACAGGGGGCCGAGACTGAAGCTTTCTTT. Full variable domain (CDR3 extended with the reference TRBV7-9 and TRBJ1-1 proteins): DTGVSQNPRHKITKRGQNVTFRCDPISEHNRLYWYRQTLGQGPEFLTYFQNEAQLEKSRLLSDRFSAERPKGSFSTLEIQRTEQGDSAMYLCASRGGQGAETEAFFGQGTRLTVV.